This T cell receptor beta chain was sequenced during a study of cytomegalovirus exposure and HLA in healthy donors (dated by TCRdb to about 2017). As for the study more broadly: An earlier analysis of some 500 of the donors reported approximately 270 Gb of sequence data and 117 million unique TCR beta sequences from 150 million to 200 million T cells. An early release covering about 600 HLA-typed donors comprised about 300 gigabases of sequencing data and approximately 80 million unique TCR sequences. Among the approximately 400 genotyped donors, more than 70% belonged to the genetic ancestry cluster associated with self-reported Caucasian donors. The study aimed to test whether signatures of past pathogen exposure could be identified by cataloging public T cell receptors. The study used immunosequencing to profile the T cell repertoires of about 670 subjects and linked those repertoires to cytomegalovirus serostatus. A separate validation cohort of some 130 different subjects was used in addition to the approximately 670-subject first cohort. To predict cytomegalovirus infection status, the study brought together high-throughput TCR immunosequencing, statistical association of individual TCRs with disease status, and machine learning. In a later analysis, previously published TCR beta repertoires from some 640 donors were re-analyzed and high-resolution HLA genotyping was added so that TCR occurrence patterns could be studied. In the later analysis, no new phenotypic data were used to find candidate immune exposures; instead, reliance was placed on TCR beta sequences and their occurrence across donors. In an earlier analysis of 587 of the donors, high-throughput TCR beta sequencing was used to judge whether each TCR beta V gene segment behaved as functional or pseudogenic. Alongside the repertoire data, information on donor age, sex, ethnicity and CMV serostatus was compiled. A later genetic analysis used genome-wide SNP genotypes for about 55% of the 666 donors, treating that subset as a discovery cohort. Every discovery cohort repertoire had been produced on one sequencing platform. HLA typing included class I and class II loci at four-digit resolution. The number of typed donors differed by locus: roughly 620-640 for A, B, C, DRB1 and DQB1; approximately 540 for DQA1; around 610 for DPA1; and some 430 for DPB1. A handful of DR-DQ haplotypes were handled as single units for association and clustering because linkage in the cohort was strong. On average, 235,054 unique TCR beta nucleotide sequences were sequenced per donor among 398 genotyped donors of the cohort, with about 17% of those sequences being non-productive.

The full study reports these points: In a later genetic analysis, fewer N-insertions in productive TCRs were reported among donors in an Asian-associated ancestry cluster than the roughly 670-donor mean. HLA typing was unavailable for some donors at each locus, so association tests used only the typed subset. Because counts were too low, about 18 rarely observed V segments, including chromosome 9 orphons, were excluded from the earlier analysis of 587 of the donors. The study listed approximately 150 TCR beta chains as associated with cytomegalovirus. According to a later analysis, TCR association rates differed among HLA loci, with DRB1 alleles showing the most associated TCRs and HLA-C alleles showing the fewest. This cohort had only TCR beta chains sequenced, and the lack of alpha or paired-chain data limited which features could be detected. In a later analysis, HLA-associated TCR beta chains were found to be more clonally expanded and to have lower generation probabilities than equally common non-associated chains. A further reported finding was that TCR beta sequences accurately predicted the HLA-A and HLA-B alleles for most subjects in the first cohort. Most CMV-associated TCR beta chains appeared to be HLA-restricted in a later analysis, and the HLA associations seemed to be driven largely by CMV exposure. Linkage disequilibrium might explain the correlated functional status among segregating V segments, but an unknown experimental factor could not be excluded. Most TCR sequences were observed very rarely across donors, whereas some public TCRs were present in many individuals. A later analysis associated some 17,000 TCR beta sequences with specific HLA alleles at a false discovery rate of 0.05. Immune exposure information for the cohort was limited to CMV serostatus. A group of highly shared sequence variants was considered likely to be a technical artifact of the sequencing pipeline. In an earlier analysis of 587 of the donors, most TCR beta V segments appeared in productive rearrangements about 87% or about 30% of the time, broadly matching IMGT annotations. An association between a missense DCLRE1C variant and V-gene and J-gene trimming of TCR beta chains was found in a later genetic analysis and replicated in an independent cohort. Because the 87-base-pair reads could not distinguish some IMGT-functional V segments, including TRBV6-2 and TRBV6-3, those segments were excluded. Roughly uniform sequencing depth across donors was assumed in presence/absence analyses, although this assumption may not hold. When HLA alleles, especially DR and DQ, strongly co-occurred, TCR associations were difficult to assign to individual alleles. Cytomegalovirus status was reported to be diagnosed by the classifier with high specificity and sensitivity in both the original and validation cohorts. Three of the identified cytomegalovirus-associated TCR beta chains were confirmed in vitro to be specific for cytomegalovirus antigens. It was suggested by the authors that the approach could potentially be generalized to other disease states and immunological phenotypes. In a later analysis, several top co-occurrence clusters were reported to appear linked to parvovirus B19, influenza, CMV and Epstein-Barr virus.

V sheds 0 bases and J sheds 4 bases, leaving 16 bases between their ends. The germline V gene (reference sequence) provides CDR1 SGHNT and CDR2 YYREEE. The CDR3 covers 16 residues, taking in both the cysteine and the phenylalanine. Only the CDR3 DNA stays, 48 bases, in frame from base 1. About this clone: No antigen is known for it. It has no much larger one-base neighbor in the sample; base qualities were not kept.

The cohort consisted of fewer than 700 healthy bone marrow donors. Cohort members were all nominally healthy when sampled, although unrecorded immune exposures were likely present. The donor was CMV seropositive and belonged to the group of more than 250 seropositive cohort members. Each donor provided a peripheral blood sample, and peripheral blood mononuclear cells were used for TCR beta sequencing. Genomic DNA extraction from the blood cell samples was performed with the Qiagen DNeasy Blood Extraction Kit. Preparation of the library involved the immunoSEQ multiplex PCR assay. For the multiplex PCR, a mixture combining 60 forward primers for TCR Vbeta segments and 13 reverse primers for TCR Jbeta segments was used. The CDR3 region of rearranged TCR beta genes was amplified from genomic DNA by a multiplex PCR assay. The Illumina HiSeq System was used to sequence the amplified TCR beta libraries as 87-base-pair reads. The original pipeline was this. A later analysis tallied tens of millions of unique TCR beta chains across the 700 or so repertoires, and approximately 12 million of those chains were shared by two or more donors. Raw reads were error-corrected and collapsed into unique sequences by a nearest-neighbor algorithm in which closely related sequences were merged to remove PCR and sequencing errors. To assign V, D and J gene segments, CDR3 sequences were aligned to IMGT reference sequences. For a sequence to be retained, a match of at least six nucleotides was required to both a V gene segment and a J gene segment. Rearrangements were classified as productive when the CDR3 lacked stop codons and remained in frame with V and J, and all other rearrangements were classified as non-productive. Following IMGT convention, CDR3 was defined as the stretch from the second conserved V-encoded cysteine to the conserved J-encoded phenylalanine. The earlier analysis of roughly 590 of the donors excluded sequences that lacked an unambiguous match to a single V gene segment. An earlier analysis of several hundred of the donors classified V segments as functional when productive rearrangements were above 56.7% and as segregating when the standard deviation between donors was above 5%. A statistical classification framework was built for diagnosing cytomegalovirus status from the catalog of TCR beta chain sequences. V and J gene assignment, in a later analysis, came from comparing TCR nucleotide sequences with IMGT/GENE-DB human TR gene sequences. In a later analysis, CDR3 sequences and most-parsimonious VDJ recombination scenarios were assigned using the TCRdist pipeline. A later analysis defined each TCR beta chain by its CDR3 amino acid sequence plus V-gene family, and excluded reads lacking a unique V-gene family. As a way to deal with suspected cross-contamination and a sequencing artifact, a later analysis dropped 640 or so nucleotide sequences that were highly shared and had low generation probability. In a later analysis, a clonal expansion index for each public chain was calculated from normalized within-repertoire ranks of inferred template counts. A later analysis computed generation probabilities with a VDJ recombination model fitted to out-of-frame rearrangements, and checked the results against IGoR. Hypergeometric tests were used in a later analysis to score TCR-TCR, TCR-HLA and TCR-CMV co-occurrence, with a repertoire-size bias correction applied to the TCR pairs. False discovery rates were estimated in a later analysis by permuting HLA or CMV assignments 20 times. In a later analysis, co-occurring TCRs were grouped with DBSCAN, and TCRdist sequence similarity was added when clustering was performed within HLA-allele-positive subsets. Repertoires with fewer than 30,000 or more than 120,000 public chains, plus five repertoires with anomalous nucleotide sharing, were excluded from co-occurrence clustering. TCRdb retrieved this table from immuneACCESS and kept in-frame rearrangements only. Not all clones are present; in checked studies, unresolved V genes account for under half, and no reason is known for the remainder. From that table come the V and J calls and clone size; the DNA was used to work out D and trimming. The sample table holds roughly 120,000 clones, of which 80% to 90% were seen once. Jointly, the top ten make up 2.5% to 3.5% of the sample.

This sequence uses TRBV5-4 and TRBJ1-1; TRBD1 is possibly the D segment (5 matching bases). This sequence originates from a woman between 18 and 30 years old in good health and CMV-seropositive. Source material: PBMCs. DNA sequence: TGTGCCAGCAGCTTGGACCCGACAGACTTCCTCACTGAAGCTTTCTTT. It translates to CASSLDPTDFLTEAFF.